This T cell receptor beta chain comes out of a study of blood T cell repertoires in COVID-19. In the study overall: T cells, B-cell-depleted T cells, or PBMCs supplied cDNA or gDNA.

Under the authors' procedure: Amplification with reference gene primers provided the estimates of nucleated cell counts. Clones were read by immunoSEQ multiplex PCR, and TCRdb kept only the in-frame ones, dropping some. V and J calls plus clone size are reproduced from that table; the DNA served to infer D and trimming. Here the sample spans roughly 280,000 clones, just under 90% being singletons. Trimming took off 6 bases at V and 9 bases at J, with 15 bases between the two ends. CDR1 and CDR2 from the germline V gene are MDHEN and SYDVKM. CDR3 size: 13 residues. Assignments of participants to cohorts depended upon their own reported clinical history.

Specimen: PBMCs or T cells enriched from blood (not recorded which). The clonotype was recovered from a young woman with acute COVID-19. The chain carries TRBV28 and TRBJ1-5; D is perhaps TRBD1 (6 bases). This chain's CDR3 is CASRPGAMVPQHF. In DNA form, the CDR3 reads TGTGCCAGCAGACCAGGGGCGATGGTGCCCCAGCATTTT. Full variable domain (remainder filled in from reference TRBV28 and TRBJ1-5): DVKVTQSSRYLVKRTGEKVFLECVQDMDHENMFWYRQDPGLGLRLIYFSYDVKMKEKGDIPEGYSVSREKKERFSLILESASTNQTSMYLCASRPGAMVPQHFGDGTRLSIL.